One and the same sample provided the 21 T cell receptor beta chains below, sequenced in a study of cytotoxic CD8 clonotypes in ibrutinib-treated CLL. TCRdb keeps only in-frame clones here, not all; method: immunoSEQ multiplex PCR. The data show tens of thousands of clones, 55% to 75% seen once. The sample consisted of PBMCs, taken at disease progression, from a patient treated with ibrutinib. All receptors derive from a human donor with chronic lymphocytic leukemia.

The CDR3 region has the DNA TGTGCCAGCAGCCAGCAGGGGCCCACTGAAGCTTTCTTT. Residues: CASSQQGPTEAFF. This chain uses TRBV13 with TRBJ1-1; tentatively, D is TRBD1 (6 bases). This CDR3 is built from 13 residues. Trimming removed 5 bases at V and 4 bases at J, with 11 bases between. CDR1 is PRHDT, CDR2 FYEKMQ, per germline (reference sequence).

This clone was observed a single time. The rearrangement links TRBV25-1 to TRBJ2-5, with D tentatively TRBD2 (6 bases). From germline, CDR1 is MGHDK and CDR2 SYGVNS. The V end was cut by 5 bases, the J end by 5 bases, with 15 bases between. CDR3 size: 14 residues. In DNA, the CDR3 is TGTGCCAGCAGTCCAAAGGCAGGGAGGGAGACCCAGTACTTC. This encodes CASSPKAGRETQYF.

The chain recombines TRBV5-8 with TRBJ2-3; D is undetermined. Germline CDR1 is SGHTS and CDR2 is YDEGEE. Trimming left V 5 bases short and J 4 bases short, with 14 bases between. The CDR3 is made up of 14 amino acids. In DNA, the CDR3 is TGTGCCAGCAGGATTATTTCTAGGGCAGATACGCAGTATTTT. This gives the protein CASRIISRADTQYF. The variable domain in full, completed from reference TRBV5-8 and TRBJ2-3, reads EAGVTQSPTHLIKTRGQQATLRCSPISGHTSVYWYQQALGLGLQFLLWYDEGEERNRGNFPPRFSGRQFPNYSSELNVNALELEDSALYLCASRIISRADTQYFGPGTRLTVL.

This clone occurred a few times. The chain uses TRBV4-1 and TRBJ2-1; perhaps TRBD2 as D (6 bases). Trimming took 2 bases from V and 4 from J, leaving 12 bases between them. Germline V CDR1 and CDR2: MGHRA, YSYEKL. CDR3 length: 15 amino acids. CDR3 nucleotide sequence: TGCGCCAGCAGCCAATCCCTGACTAGTTACAATGAGCAGTTCTTC. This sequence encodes CASSQSLTSYNEQFF.

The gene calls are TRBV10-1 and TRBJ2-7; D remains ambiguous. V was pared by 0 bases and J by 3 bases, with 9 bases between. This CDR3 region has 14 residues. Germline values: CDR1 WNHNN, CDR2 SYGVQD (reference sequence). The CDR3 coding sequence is TGCGCCAGCAGTGAGTCGGGCAGGAACTACGAGCAGTACTTC. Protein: CASSESGRNYEQYF.

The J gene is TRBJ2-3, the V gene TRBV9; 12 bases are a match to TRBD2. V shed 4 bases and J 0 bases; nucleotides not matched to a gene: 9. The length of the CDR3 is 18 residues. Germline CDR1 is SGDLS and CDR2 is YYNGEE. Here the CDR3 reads CASSPRTGTSGSTDTQYF. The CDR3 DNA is TGTGCCAGCAGCCCCCGGACCGGGACTAGCGGGAGCACAGATACGCAGTATTTT.

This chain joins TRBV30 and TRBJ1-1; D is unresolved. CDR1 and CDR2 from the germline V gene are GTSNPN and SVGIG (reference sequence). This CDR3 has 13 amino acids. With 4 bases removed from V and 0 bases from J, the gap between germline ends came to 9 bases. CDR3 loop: CAWIENMNTEAFF. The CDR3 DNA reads TGTGCCTGGATAGAGAACATGAACACTGAAGCTTTCTTT.

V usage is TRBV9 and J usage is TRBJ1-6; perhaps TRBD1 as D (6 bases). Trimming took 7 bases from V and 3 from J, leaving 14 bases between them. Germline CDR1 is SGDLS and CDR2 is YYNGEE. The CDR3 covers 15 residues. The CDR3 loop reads CASGGAANYNSPLHF. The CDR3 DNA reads TGTGCCAGCGGGGGGGCAGCCAACTATAATTCACCCCTCCACTTT.

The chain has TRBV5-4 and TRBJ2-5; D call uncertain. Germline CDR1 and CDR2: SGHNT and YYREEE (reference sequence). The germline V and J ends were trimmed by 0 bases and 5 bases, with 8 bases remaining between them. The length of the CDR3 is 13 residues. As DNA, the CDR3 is TGTGCCAGCAGCTTGGTTATTGGGGAGACCCAGTACTTC. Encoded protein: CASSLVIGETQYF.

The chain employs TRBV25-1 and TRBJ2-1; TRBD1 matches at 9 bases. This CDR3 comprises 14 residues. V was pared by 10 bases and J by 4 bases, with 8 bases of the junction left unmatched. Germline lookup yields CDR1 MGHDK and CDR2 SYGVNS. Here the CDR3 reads CAITGTGLYNEQFF. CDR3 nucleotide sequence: TGTGCCATCACCGGGACAGGGCTTTACAATGAGCAGTTCTTC.

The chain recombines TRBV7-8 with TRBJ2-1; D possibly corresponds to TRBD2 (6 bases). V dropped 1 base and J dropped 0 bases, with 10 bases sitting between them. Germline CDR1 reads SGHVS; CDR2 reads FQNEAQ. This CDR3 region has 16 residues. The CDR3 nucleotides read TGTGCCAGCAGCTTAGTATTAGCGGTCTCCTACAATGAGCAGTTCTTC. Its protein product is CASSLVLAVSYNEQFF. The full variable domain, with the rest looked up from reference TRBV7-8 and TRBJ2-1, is GAGVSQSPRYKVAKRGQDVALRCDPISGHVSLFWYQQALGQGPEFLTYFQNEAQLDKSGLPSDRFFAERPEGSVSTLKIQRTQQEDSAVYLCASSLVLAVSYNEQFFGPGTRLTVL.

CDR3 sequence: CASSIRGNQPQHF. CDR3 DNA: TGTGCCAGCAGTATAAGGGGCAATCAGCCCCAGCATTTT. The genes are TRBV7-2 and TRBJ1-5; D ambiguous. V was clipped by 6 bases and J by 2 bases, with 8 bases between them. Germline V gene sequence: CDR1 SGHTA, CDR2 FQGNSA. This CDR3 is built from 13 residues.

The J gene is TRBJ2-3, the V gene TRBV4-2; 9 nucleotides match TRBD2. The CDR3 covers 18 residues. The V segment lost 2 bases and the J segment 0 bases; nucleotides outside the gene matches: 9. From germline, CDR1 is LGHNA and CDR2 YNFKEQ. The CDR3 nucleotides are TGTGCCAGCAGCCAACCCCGCGGGGGGGATCTGAGCACAGATACGCAGTATTTT. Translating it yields CASSQPRGGDLSTDTQYF.

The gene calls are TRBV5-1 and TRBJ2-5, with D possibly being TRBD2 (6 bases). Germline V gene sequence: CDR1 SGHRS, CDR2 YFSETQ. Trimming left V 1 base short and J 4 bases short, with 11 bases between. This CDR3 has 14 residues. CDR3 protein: CASSLRLEGETQYF. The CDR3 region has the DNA TGCGCCAGCAGCTTGCGTCTGGAGGGAGAGACCCAGTACTTC. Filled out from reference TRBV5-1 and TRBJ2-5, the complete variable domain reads KAGVTQTPRYLIKTRGQQVTLSCSPISGHRSVSWYQQTPGQGLQFLFEYFSETQRNKGNFPGRFSGRQFSNSRSEMNVSTLELGDSALYLCASSLRLEGETQYFGPGTRLLVL.

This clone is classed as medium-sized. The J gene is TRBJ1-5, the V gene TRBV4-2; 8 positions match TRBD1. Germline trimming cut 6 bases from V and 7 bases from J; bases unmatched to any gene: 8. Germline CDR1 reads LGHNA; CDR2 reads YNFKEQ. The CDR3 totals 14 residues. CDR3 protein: CASSPTGEVQPQHF. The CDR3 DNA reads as TGTGCCAGCAGTCCGACAGGGGAGGTCCAGCCCCAGCATTTT.

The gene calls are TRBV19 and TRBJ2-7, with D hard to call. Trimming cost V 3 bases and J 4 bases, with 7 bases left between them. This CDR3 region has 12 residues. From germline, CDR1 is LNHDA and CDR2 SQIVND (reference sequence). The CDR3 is CASSINGYEQYF. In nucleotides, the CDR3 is TGTGCCAGTAGTATTAACGGTTACGAGCAGTACTTC.

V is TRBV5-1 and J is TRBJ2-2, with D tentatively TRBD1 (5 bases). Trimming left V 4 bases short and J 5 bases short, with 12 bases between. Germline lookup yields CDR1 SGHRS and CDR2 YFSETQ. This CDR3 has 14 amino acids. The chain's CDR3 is CASSTRVSTGELFF. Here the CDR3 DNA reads TGCGCCAGCAGCACCAGGGTTTCAACCGGGGAGCTGTTTTTT.

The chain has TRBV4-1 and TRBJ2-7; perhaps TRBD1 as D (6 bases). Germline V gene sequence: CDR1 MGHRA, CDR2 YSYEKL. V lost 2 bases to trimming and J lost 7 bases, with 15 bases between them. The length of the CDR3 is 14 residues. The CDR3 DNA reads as TGCGCCAGCAGCCAACTGGGGCAGGGGTGGGAGCAGTACTTC. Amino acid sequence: CASSQLGQGWEQYF.

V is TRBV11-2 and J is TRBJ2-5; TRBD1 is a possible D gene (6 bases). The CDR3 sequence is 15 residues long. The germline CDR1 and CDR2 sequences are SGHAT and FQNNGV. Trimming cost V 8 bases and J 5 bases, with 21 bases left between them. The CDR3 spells CASGPWGQGFETQYF. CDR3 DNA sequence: TGTGCCAGCGGACCTTGGGGGCAGGGCTTCGAGACCCAGTACTTC.

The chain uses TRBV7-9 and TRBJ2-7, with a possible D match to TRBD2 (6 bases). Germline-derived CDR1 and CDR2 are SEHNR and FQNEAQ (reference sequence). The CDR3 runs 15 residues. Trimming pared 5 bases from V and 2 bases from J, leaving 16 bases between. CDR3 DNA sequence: TGTGCCAGCAGCCCCACCGGGACTTTCCCCTACGAGCAGTACTTC. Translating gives CASSPTGTFPYEQYF.

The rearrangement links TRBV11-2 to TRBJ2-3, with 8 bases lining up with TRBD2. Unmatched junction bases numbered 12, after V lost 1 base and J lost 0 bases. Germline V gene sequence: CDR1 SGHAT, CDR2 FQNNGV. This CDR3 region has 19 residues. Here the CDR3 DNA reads TGTGCCAGCAGCTTAGTCCTTAGCGGGGAGGATCTTAGCACAGATACGCAGTATTTT. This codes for CASSLVLSGEDLSTDTQYF.